This T cell receptor beta chain was profiled in a study of spatial heterogeneity in lung cancer. CDR1 is SGHRS, CDR2 YFSETQ, per germline. This CDR3 region has 13 residues. V was pared by 3 bases and J by 2 bases, with 9 bases between. The sample holds many counts of this clonotype. Every molecule of TCR cDNA had its own unique molecular identifier. TCRdb re-derived calls from the 5' RACE reads in MiXCR, one entry per CDR3 protein. The table includes roughly 79,000 distinct CDR3 sequences, around 7.8% detected once. Noted time point: sample taken at primary tumor resection. The receptor comes from a male donor with early-stage non-small cell lung cancer. The specimen comprised PBMCs, sampled at surgery. The rearrangement links TRBV5-1 to TRBJ2-7; D not certain. This CDR3 is CASSYRSAYEQYF. The CDR3 DNA is TGCGCCAGCAGCTATCGTTCGGCCTACGAGCAGTACTTC. The full variable domain, its missing parts supplied by reference TRBV5-1 and TRBJ2-7, is KAGVTQTPRYLIKTRGQQVTLSCSPISGHRSVSWYQQTPGQGLQFLFEYFSETQRNKGNFPGRFSGRQFSNSRSEMNVSTLELGDSALYLCASSYRSAYEQYFGPGTRLTVT.